These T cell receptor beta chains were read from a single sample in a study of brain T cells in children with intractable seizures. Repertoires were generated with immunoSEQ multiplex PCR, while TCRdb's copy carries only in-frame clones and drops some. Among around 8,000 clones, roughly 75% were seen once, and the ten largest hold roughly 9%. The sequencing used resected brain tissue, collected at surgery. The receptor source for this set is a boy under two years old with tuberous sclerosis and intractable seizures. CDR3s include the opening cysteine and the closing phenylalanine or tryptophan. Each record gives: J gene, D gene, clone size, V gene, CDR3 DNA, CDR3 protein. A D gene is named only where the DNA matches it firmly. Rows may omit the clone size; those that give it use once, few, many or a size class.

J: TRBJ2-7
D: -
size: few
V: TRBV2
DNA: TGTGCCAGCAGTGTGGTCCAGGGACTTTCCTACGAGCAGTACTTC
CDR3: CASSVVQGLSYEQYF

J: TRBJ2-7
D: -
size: -
V: TRBV7-2
DNA: TGTGCCAGCAGCCGGTACCTAGACTACGAGCAGTACTTC
CDR3: CASSRYLDYEQYF

J: TRBJ2-5
D: TRBD2
size: -
V: TRBV6-6
DNA: TGTGCCAGCTGCGGGGTACTAGCGTCAGAGACCCAGTACTTC
CDR3: CASCGVLASETQYF

J: TRBJ2-3
D: -
size: -
V: TRBV6-5
DNA: TGTGCCAGCAGTTATGGGACGGACACAGATACGCAGTATTTT
CDR3: CASSYGTDTDTQYF

J: TRBJ2-7
D: TRBD2
size: few
V: TRBV29-1
DNA: TGCAGCGCCGCGGGACTAGCGTCCTACGAGCAGTACTTC
CDR3: CSAAGLASYEQYF

J: TRBJ1-1
D: -
size: -
V: TRBV27
DNA: TGTGCCAGCAGTTTATTAGGGTCCGGCACTGAAGCTTTCTTT
CDR3: CASSLLGSGTEAFF

J: TRBJ2-7
D: -
size: -
V: TRBV18
DNA: TGTGCCAGCTCACCCCAGGGTACCTACGAGCAGTACTTC
CDR3: CASSPQGTYEQYF

J: TRBJ1-2
D: -
size: -
V: TRBV19
DNA: TGTGCCAGTAGTAGAGGACAAAATGGCTACACCTTC
CDR3: CASSRGQNGYTF

J: TRBJ2-7
D: TRBD2
size: -
V: TRBV14
DNA: TGTGCCAGCAGCCAAGGGTACCGAGCGGGGTTGCAGTACTTC
CDR3: CASSQGYRAGLQYF

J: TRBJ2-1
D: -
size: few
V: TRBV4-2
DNA: TGTGCCAGCAGCCAAGACCAGACCAGTACGAATGAGCAGTTCTTC
CDR3: CASSQDQTSTNEQFF

J: TRBJ2-5
D: TRBD1
size: -
V: TRBV19
DNA: TGTGCCAGTAGTAGGGACAGGGGGACGGAGACCCAGTACTTC
CDR3: CASSRDRGTETQYF

J: TRBJ2-1
D: TRBD2
size: once
V: TRBV12-3/TRBV12-4
DNA: TGTGCCAGCAGACTAGCGGGGGTCCATGAGCAGTTCTTC
CDR3: CASRLAGVHEQFF

J: TRBJ1-2
D: TRBD1
size: -
V: TRBV7-9
DNA: TGTGCCAGCAGCTCGACGAAGACAGGGGTGGGCTATGGCTACACCTTC
CDR3: CASSSTKTGVGYGYTF

J: TRBJ2-3
D: -
size: -
V: TRBV19
DNA: TGTGCCAGTAGCGGGGGTTGGGATACGCAGTATTTT
CDR3: CASSGGWDTQYF

J: TRBJ2-7
D: -
size: -
V: TRBV7-2
DNA: TGTGCCAGCAGCTTAGTAGTGGACAGCTCCTACGAGCAGTACTTC
CDR3: CASSLVVDSSYEQYF

J: TRBJ1-2
D: -
size: once
V: TRBV5-7
DNA: TGTGCCAGCAGCTTGATCAGTTACTATGGCTACACCTTC
CDR3: CASSLISYYGYTF

J: TRBJ2-1
D: -
size: -
V: TRBV7-9
DNA: TGTGCCAGCAGCTCTTTAGTCACAGGAGTAAAATACAATGAGCAGTTCTTC
CDR3: CASSSLVTGVKYNEQFF

J: TRBJ2-7
D: TRBD1
size: -
V: TRBV5-5
DNA: TGTGCCAGCAGCTTGGTCGGACAGGGCGAGCAGTACTTC
CDR3: CASSLVGQGEQYF

J: TRBJ2-2
D: -
size: few
V: TRBV6-6
DNA: TGTGCCATACAGGCGAACACCGGGGAGCTGTTTTTT
CDR3: CAIQANTGELFF

J: TRBJ2-1
D: TRBD1
size: -
V: TRBV3-1/TRBV3-2
DNA: TGTGCCAGCAGCCAAGATTCGACAGGGGTGGATGAGCAGTTCTTC
CDR3: CASSQDSTGVDEQFF

J: TRBJ2-7
D: TRBD2
size: -
V: TRBV6-6
DNA: TGTGCCACCTTAGCGGGGTTGCGCGAGCAGTACTTC
CDR3: CATLAGLREQYF

J: TRBJ2-3
D: TRBD2
size: -
V: TRBV19
DNA: TGTGCCAGTAGTATTAGCGGGAGCACAGATACGCAGTATTTT
CDR3: CASSISGSTDTQYF

J: TRBJ2-7
D: TRBD2
size: -
V: TRBV27
DNA: TGTGCCAGCAGTTTGGGGCTAGCGGACGAGCAGTACTTC
CDR3: CASSLGLADEQYF

J: TRBJ1-1
D: -
size: -
V: TRBV28
DNA: TGTGCCAGCAGCGTGAACACTGAAGCTTTCTTT
CDR3: CASSVNTEAFF

J: TRBJ2-2
D: -
size: -
V: TRBV27
DNA: TGTGCCAGCAGTTTCTTCGGGACGAACACCGGGGAGCTGTTTTTT
CDR3: CASSFFGTNTGELFF

J: TRBJ2-1
D: -
size: -
V: TRBV11-3
DNA: TGTGCCAGCAGCTTAGGGAGCTCCTACAATGAGCAGTTCTTC
CDR3: CASSLGSSYNEQFF

J: TRBJ2-7
D: -
size: -
V: TRBV7-3
DNA: TGTGCCAGCAGCCTCGCACTCGGGTACGAGCAGTACTTC
CDR3: CASSLALGYEQYF

J: TRBJ2-1
D: TRBD2
size: -
V: TRBV6-4
DNA: TGTGCCAGCTCCCCTAGCGGGAGCTCAAATGAGCAGTTCTTC
CDR3: CASSPSGSSNEQFF

J: TRBJ1-2
D: TRBD1
size: -
V: TRBV2
DNA: TGTGCCAGCACTATGGACAGGATTAACTATGGCTACACCTTC
CDR3: CASTMDRINYGYTF

J: TRBJ1-5
D: TRBD1
size: -
V: TRBV6-5
DNA: TGTGCCAGCAGTACACAGGGGGTGAGCAATCAGCCCCAGCATTTT
CDR3: CASSTQGVSNQPQHF

J: TRBJ1-1
D: -
size: -
V: TRBV6-2/TRBV6-3
DNA: TGTGCCAGCAGTTACCGGAGAACAACTGAAGCTTTCTTT
CDR3: CASSYRRTTEAFF

J: TRBJ2-2
D: -
size: -
V: TRBV29-1
DNA: TGCAGCGTTGAACAGGGAGTGCGGACCGGGGAGCTGTTTTTT
CDR3: CSVEQGVRTGELFF

J: TRBJ1-4
D: TRBD1
size: -
V: TRBV2
DNA: TGTGCCAGCAGAGGGACAGCGAGTAATGAAAAACTGTTTTTT
CDR3: CASRGTASNEKLFF

J: TRBJ2-1
D: TRBD2
size: -
V: TRBV7-9
DNA: TGTGCCAGCAGACTGGGACTAGCGTTGAACAATGAGCAGTTCTTC
CDR3: CASRLGLALNNEQFF

J: TRBJ2-5
D: -
size: -
V: TRBV9
DNA: TGTGCCAGCAGCGTAGACGGTGGAGGGACAGAACAAGAGACCCAGTACTTC
CDR3: CASSVDGGGTEQETQYF

J: TRBJ2-2
D: -
size: -
V: TRBV3-1/TRBV3-2
DNA: TGTGCCAGCAGCGTCTGGGGGGGGGAGCTGTTTTTT
CDR3: CASSVWGGELFF

J: TRBJ2-2
D: -
size: -
V: TRBV15
DNA: TGTGCCACCGGGGTCCGGGTCGGGGAGCTGTTTTTT
CDR3: CATGVRVGELFF

J: TRBJ2-1
D: TRBD2
size: -
V: TRBV6-6
DNA: TGTGCCATACGGACTAGCGGGATAAATGAGCAGTTCTTC
CDR3: CAIRTSGINEQFF

J: TRBJ2-5
D: -
size: -
V: TRBV7-3
DNA: TGTGCCAGCAGCTCTGGGCCCAGGGGGACCCAGTACTTC
CDR3: CASSSGPRGTQYF

J: TRBJ1-2
D: -
size: medium-sized
V: TRBV6-6
DNA: TGTGCCAGCAGGACCCCCCGTGGCTACACCTTC
CDR3: CASRTPRGYTF

J: TRBJ2-5
D: -
size: few
V: TRBV18
DNA: TGTGCCAGCTCAGATCTCAGGGGTCAGGAGACCCAGTACTTC
CDR3: CASSDLRGQETQYF

J: TRBJ2-3
D: -
size: -
V: TRBV4-1
DNA: TGCGCCAGCAGCCCTAAGGAGGGGGCTTCAGATACGCAGTATTTT
CDR3: CASSPKEGASDTQYF

J: TRBJ1-2
D: -
size: few
V: TRBV6-6
DNA: TGTGCCATCCGCGTTGACTATGGCTACACCTTC
CDR3: CAIRVDYGYTF

J: TRBJ1-1
D: -
size: -
V: TRBV6-5
DNA: TGTGCCATCGGAGGGGCCACTGAAGCTTTCTTT
CDR3: CAIGGATEAFF

J: TRBJ2-7
D: -
size: -
V: TRBV6-5
DNA: TGTGCCAGCAGGGGGGGCAGATACGAGCAGTACTTC
CDR3: CASRGGRYEQYF

J: TRBJ2-7
D: TRBD1
size: -
V: TRBV3-1/TRBV3-2
DNA: TGTGCCAGCAGCCAAATCCAGGGGGCCTACGAGCAGTACTTC
CDR3: CASSQIQGAYEQYF

J: TRBJ2-7
D: TRBD2
size: -
V: TRBV15
DNA: TGTGCCACCAGCAGTCCGGGACTACCGAGCGACGAGCAGTACTTC
CDR3: CATSSPGLPSDEQYF